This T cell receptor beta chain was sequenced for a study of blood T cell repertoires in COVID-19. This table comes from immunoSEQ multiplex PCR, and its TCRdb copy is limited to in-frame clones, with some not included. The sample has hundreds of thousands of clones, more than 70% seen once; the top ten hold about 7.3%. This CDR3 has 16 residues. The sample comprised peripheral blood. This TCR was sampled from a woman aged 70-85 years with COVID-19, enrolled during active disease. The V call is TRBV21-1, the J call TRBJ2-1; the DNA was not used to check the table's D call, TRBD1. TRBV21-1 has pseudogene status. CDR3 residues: CASSKVSGDRCDEQFF. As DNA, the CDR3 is TGTGCCAGCAGCAAGGTCTCGGGGGACAGATGCGATGAGCAGTTCTTC.